The rows below give T cell receptor beta chains drawn from one sample of a study of CD8+ T cells in alopecia areata. The repertoire was sequenced with immunoSEQ multiplex PCR; TCRdb's copy has only in-frame clones and lacks some. Of around 140,000 clones in the sample, roughly 46% are singletons; the top ten hold more than 0.95%. The sequencing here drew on CD4+ T cells sorted from blood, taken at week 0. All receptors come from a human donor with alopecia areata. Both conserved end residues are part of each CDR3.

CDR3 length,V gene,J gene,CDR3 protein
12,TRBV29-1,TRBJ2-7,CSVLKDSYEQYF
11,TRBV7-2,TRBJ2-4,CASSSGNIQYF
16,TRBV10-2,TRBJ2-7,CASSDFGGGSSHEQYF
14,TRBV28,TRBJ1-5,CASSLLSANQPQHF
14,TRBV29-1,TRBJ2-3,CSVELGRGTDTQYF
14,TRBV25-1,TRBJ2-3,CASSEWLRTDTQYF
12,TRBV6-5,TRBJ1-1,CASSLVGTEAFF
11,TRBV19,TRBJ1-4,CASNTRDRLFF
13,TRBV29-1,TRBJ1-2,CSVESSGQVGYTF
13,TRBV29-1,TRBJ2-5,CSVAFGGAGTQYF
13,TRBV5-1,TRBJ1-1,CASSLESNTEAFF
13,TRBV7-2,TRBJ1-2,CASSPYSLYGYTF
14,TRBV2,TRBJ2-3,CASIRGSGTDTQYF
13,TRBV29-1,TRBJ1-2,CSVDQGGLRGYTF
15,TRBV6-6,TRBJ2-7,CASSYSPGGINEQYF
12,TRBV15,TRBJ1-5,CATSRDRMPQHF
12,TRBV4-3,TRBJ2-3,CASSQTSDTQYF
15,TRBV5-6,TRBJ2-3,CASSFEDRGADTQYF
13,TRBV30,TRBJ1-1,CAWRGQQNTEAFF
16,TRBV4-1,TRBJ2-2,CASSQPDPTRAGELFF
16,TRBV5-6,TRBJ2-5,CASSKGLALNQETQYF
14,TRBV28,TRBJ2-1,CASRGQGTYNEQFF
12,TRBV29-1,TRBJ2-7,CSVATGSYEQYF
16,TRBV5-1,TRBJ2-1,CASSLGDGSGRDEQFF
15,TRBV30,TRBJ1-5,CAWSVMNFLGGAQHF
15,TRBV29-1,TRBJ2-7,CSVVLGDTSAYEQYF
13,TRBV18,TRBJ2-5,CASSAREGETQYF
13,TRBV29-1,TRBJ2-2,CSVDRSGSGELFF
12,TRBV28,TRBJ1-1,CASSRWNTEAFF
12,TRBV11-2,TRBJ2-7,CASSLLRFDQYF
14,TRBV18,TRBJ2-3,CASSPVAGGDTQYF
16,TRBV10-2,TRBJ2-5,CASSERGLPPQETQYF
15,TRBV6-5,TRBJ2-1,CASSYSRGTYNEQFF
14,TRBV5-1,TRBJ2-7,CASSSAGQVYEQYF
15,TRBV7-2,TRBJ2-2,CASSLRSADTGELFF
19,TRBV4-3,TRBJ2-3,CASSQGRGASGRGADTQYF
16,TRBV18,TRBJ2-1,CASSLAGDGGYNEQFF
14,TRBV5-1,TRBJ2-5,CASTRDTAVETQYF
15,TRBV7-9,TRBJ2-5,CASSLVPSGQETQYF
14,TRBV29-1,TRBJ2-5,CSVESRGRGETQYF
16,TRBV28,TRBJ1-1,CASSLVVTGGYTEAFF
11,TRBV7-2,TRBJ2-4,CATTGADIQYF
14,TRBV10-3,TRBJ2-7,CAISRQGTAYEQYF
15,TRBV5-1,TRBJ2-2,CASSQAGVGTGELFF
15,TRBV5-4,TRBJ1-4,CASSLRQAGREKLFF
12,TRBV2,TRBJ2-1,CASSRQGNEQFF
11,TRBV6-6,TRBJ2-1,CASSSGGEQFF
16,TRBV30,TRBJ1-3,CAWRPRDRGSGNTIYF
13,TRBV28,TRBJ2-1,CASNTDSGHEQFF
11,TRBV29-1,TRBJ2-7,CSVSLVGEQYF
14,TRBV6-1,TRBJ2-1,CASRMESSYNEQFF
11,TRBV7-9,TRBJ2-7,CASSLQYEQYF
16,TRBV6-6,TRBJ2-1,CASSNLGLAGGNEQFF
14,TRBV30,TRBJ1-1,CAWTSVGGGTEAFF
16,TRBV30,TRBJ2-2,CAWSVLGEVGGGELFF